A single sample gave rise to the 8 T cell receptor beta chains below, sequenced in a study of blood T cell repertoires in COVID-19. Only in-frame clones appear in the TCRdb table, and some are missing; sequencing was by immunoSEQ multiplex PCR. The sample contains roughly 190,000 clones, about nine tenths of which appear only once. Sequenced input: PBMCs or T cells enriched from blood (not recorded which). These receptors were taken from a woman aged 18-35 years who had recovered from COVID-19.

Only a few counts were recorded for this clone. This rearrangement joins TRBV15 to TRBJ2-2; 10 bases agree with TRBD1. Germline trimming cut 3 bases from V and 5 bases from J; bases unmatched to any gene: 3. Germline V gives CDR1 LNHNV, CDR2 YYDKDF (reference sequence). The CDR3 contains 15 residues. The CDR3 protein is CATSSDRGRTGELFF. CDR3 coding DNA: TGTGCCACCAGCAGCGACAGGGGGCGGACCGGGGAGCTGTTTTTT.

The chain combines TRBV19 with TRBJ1-2; a weak D match, TRBD1 (6 bases). Germline V gives CDR1 LNHDA, CDR2 SQIVND (reference sequence). V was pared by 5 bases and J by 1 base, with 14 bases between. The CDR3 runs 15 residues. This CDR3 is CASSPDRQNNYGYTF. The CDR3 DNA is TGTGCCAGTAGTCCGGACAGACAGAATAACTATGGCTACACCTTC.

The chain joins TRBV7-2 to TRBJ2-1; TRBD2 might be the D (6 bases). V gave up 0 bases and J gave up 9 bases, with 12 bases separating them. In germline, CDR1 is SGHTA, CDR2 FQGNSA. The CDR3 is made up of 14 amino acids. The chain's CDR3 is CASSLARDSGEQFF. DNA for the CDR3: TGTGCCAGCAGCTTAGCCCGGGACTCTGGTGAGCAGTTCTTC.

This clone was seen a single time. CDR3 sequence: CASSVDQGFSEQYF. CDR3 nucleotides: TGTGCCAGCAGCGTAGATCAGGGGTTTAGCGAGCAGTACTTC. The rearrangement joins TRBV9 to TRBJ2-7; D possibly corresponds to TRBD1 (6 bases). In germline, CDR1 is SGDLS, CDR2 YYNGEE. The V end was cut by 0 bases, the J end by 6 bases, with 13 bases between. This CDR3 is built from 14 residues.

The rearrangement uses TRBV7-9 and TRBJ2-2; 7 nucleotides line up with TRBD2. Looked up from germline, CDR1 is SEHNR and CDR2 is FQNEAQ (reference sequence). The CDR3 runs to 16 residues. V dropped 2 bases and J dropped 7; count of bases not matched to a gene: 10. CDR3 DNA sequence: TGTGCCAGCAGCTTATGGGCGGGAGAAGGTGGCGGGGAGCTGTTTTTT. Translated, it gives CASSLWAGEGGGELFF.

This clone has only a few counts. The chain is built from TRBV5-1 and TRBJ2-1; 7 nucleotides agree with TRBD1. Germline loops: CDR1 SGHRS, CDR2 YFSETQ. The CDR3 sequence is 14 residues long. V gave up 6 bases and J gave up 2 bases; unmatched junction bases: 5. The chain's CDR3 is CASKGDRAYNEQFF. CDR3 DNA sequence: TGCGCCAGCAAAGGGGACAGAGCCTACAATGAGCAGTTCTTC.

CDR3 sequence (DNA): TGTGCCAGCAGCTTGGGACTAGGGGGGACAGAAGAGACCCAGTACTTC. Its translation is CASSLGLGGTEETQYF. The V and J genes are TRBV5-8 and TRBJ2-5; possible D gene TRBD1, 7 bases. The CDR3 totals 16 residues. Germline CDR1 is SGHTS and CDR2 is YDEGEE. V was shortened by 0 bases and J by 3 bases, with 15 bases between the two germline ends.

This chain's CDR3 is CASRTGLVTYGYTF. CDR3 DNA: TGCGCCAGCAGAACAGGTCTGGTTACCTATGGCTACACCTTC. V is TRBV5-1 and J is TRBJ1-2; a weak D match, TRBD1 (5 bases). Trimming cost V 5 bases and J 4 bases, with 15 bases left between them. From germline, CDR1 is SGHRS and CDR2 YFSETQ. The CDR3 totals 14 residues.